This T cell receptor (beta chain) is from a study of T-cell memory formation after mild COVID-19. A single record per CDR3 protein comes from TCRdb applying MiXCR to the 5' RACE reads. The sample lists 130,000 to 150,000 distinct CDR3 sequences; approximately 21% were seen once. Material: PBMCs or a T cell subset sorted from them (not recorded which). This TCR was sampled from an adult woman who had mild COVID-19 (a few samples of this study predate the infection). Cell type and time point are not known.

The CDR3 DNA sequence: TGCAGTGCTCCCCCTCCCGCGGACCGACGTTACAATGAGCAGTTCTTC. Translation gives CSAPPPADRRYNEQFF. The chain links TRBV20-1 to TRBJ2-1; no definite D call. CDR1 is DFQATT, CDR2 SNEGSKA, per germline (reference sequence). CDR3 length: 16 amino acids. The V end lost 5 bases, the J end lost 4 bases, and 21 bases lay between the germline ends.